A selection of T cell receptor beta chains follows, all from one sample in a study of response to subunit inactivated influenza vaccine. TCRdb reanalysed the RT-PCR reads using MiXCR and keeps one entry per CDR3 protein. Here the sample spans roughly 520,000 distinct CDR3 sequences, around 25% being singletons. Sequencing used CD4+ T cells sorted from PBMCs, obtained more than 4 days after vaccination. Receptor source: a man over 45 who received an inactivated influenza vaccine. CDR3s include the opening cysteine and the closing phenylalanine or tryptophan. A D gene is named only where the DNA matches it firmly. A clone size is listed for some rows: how often the clone was seen (once, few, many), or a class if it is expanded.

TRBJ1-1 | TRBV4-2 | NA | many | TGTGCCAGCAGCCAAATTGGAAGGTCAGGCACTGAAGCTTTCTTT | CASSQIGRSGTEAFF
TRBJ1-5 | TRBV2 | NA | few | TGTGCCAGCACTGTTCAGGGTCGGGGCAATCAGCCCCAGCATTTT | CASTVQGRGNQPQHF
TRBJ2-3 | TRBV7-8 | NA | NA | TGTGCCAGCAGACACGCAACCGATACGCAGTATTTT | CASRHATDTQYF
TRBJ2-4 | TRBV29-1 | NA | NA | TGCAGCGTTGTTTTGGATTTTGCCAAAAACATTCAGTACTTC | CSVVLDFAKNIQYF
TRBJ2-1 | TRBV20-1 | TRBD1 | few | TGCAGTGCGGGACAGAGGTACAATGAGCAGTTCTTC | CSAGQRYNEQFF
TRBJ2-7 | TRBV7-6 | NA | few | TGTGCCAGCAGCCGTCGACGGGACGCCCTCTTGCAGGTTAACTACGAGCAGTACTTC | CASSRRRDALLQVNYEQYF
TRBJ1-3 | TRBV20-1 | NA | NA | TGCAGTGCTAGACCTCCAGTATCAGGGACCTCTGCCGGCACCATATATTTT | CSARPPVSGTSAGTIYF
TRBJ2-2 | TRBV7-2 | TRBD1 | NA | TGTGCCAGCAGCAACGACAGGGTGAACACCGGGGAGCTGTTTTTT | CASSNDRVNTGELFF
TRBJ2-3 | TRBV20-1 | TRBD2 | NA | TGCAGTGCAGAACTAAGACTAGCGGGGAGCACAGATACGCAGTATTTT | CSAELRLAGSTDTQYF
TRBJ2-2 | TRBV12-3/TRBV12-4 | NA | many | TGTGCCAGCAGTTACGGGCTAGCCTCCCACGAGCTGTTTTTT | CASSYGLASHELFF
TRBJ2-5 | TRBV6-2/TRBV6-3 | TRBD2 | NA | TGTGCCAGCAGGACTAGCGGGGGCCGAAGGACCCAGTACTTC | CASRTSGGRRTQYF
TRBJ2-1 | TRBV20-1 | NA | few | TGCAGTGCTAGAGGTGATACCCGAAAGGGGAATGAGCAGTTCTTC | CSARGDTRKGNEQFF
TRBJ1-2 | TRBV15 | NA | NA | TGTGCCACCAGCAGAGATCGTTCAGGGAACTATGGCTACACCTTC | CATSRDRSGNYGYTF
TRBJ2-7 | TRBV4-2 | NA | NA | TGTGCCAGCAGCCAAGATGAGTCAACAGGGAGGTACGAGCAGTACTTC | CASSQDESTGRYEQYF
TRBJ2-3 | TRBV20-1 | NA | few | TGCAGTGCTACTAAAGATACGCAGTATTTT | CSATKDTQYF
TRBJ1-1 | TRBV20-1 | NA | NA | TGCAGTGCTACCATGTGGAACACTGAAGCTTTCTTT | CSATMWNTEAFF
TRBJ2-3 | TRBV10-3 | TRBD2 | NA | TGTGCCATCAGTGAGGGGACTAGCGGGAGTGCTACGCAGTATTTT | CAISEGTSGSATQYF
TRBJ2-3 | TRBV5-1 | TRBD1 | few | TGCGCCAGCACCAGCCGGGACAGGGCCACAGATACGCAGTATTTT | CASTSRDRATDTQYF